A selection of T cell receptor beta chains follows, all from one sample in a study of blood T cell repertoires in COVID-19. TCRdb's table, derived via immunoSEQ multiplex PCR, lists solely in-frame clones and lacks some. The data hold about 370,000 clones, with roughly 90% observed a single time. Input material: peripheral blood. All receptors come from a woman aged 25 to 39 with COVID-19, enrolled during active disease. The CDR3 runs from the conserved cysteine through the conserved F or W. D genes are given only for firm matches.

V gene | D gene | CDR3 protein
TRBV7-2 | TRBD2 | CASSLVWRGSPPTGELFF
TRBV4-3 | TRBD1 | CASSQAYDRGRDTEAFF
TRBV28 | - | CASSTSARQARAFF
TRBV28 | - | CASSLDSGGNSPLHF
TRBV11-2 | TRBD2 | CASSGSSGGFGETQYF
TRBV21-1 | - | CAQSRTTYNEQFF
TRBV5-8 | - | CASSPWGLRGNTIYF
TRBV6-2/TRBV6-3 | TRBD2 | CASSLTSGASYEQYF
TRBV11-3 | - | CASSFQPKTVEDYGYTF
TRBV19 | TRBD1 | CASSGDRAIFSNQPQHF
TRBV19 | TRBD2 | CASSMGLAGSLAKNIQYF
TRBV18 | TRBD2 | CASSPRGAGGTTDTQYF
TRBV19 | TRBD2 | CATIPSGSSYNEQFF
TRBV4-1 | - | CASSQEARTPNFNIQYF
TRBV28 | - | CASSRRGLAVPFF
TRBV19 | TRBD1 | CASSTPNPDRKDGYTF
TRBV7-2 | TRBD2 | CASSLELAGPNEQFF
TRBV19 | TRBD1 | CASSIPRTGGINSPLHF
TRBV5-4 | - | CASSRGGGTNTEAFF